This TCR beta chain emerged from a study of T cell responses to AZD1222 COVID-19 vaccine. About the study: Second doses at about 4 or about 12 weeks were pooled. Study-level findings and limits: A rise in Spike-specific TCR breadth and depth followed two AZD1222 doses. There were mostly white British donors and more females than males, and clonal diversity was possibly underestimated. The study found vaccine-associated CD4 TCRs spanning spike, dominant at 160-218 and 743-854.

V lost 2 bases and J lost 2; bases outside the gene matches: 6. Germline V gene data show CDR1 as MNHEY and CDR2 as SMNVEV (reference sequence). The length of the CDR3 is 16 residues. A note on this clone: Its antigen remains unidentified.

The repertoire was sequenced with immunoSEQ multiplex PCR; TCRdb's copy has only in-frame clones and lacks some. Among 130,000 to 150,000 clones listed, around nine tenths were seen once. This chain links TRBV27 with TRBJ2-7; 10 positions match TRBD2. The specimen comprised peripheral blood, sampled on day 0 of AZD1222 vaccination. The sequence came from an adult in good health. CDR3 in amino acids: CASSLVSAGGPYEQYF. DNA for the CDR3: TGTGCCAGCAGTTTAGTTTCAGCGGGAGGGCCCTACGAGCAGTACTTC.